The 14 T cell receptor beta chains below come from one sample, sequenced in a study of cytomegalovirus exposure and HLA in healthy donors. PCR used 60 Vbeta primers and 13 Jbeta primers. Only in-frame clones appear in the TCRdb table, and some are missing; sequencing was by immunoSEQ multiplex PCR. Among around 150,000 clones, roughly three quarters were seen once, and the ten largest hold roughly 6.6%. Sequencing was carried out using PBMCs. All receptors derive from a man aged 35-49 years in good health and CMV-seropositive.

This clone was counted between two and nine times. This chain links TRBV29-1 with TRBJ2-5; a weak D match, TRBD1 (6 bases). CDR1 is SQVTM and CDR2 is ANQGSEA in the germline V gene. This CDR3 has 14 amino acids. Trimming stripped 4 bases from V and 4 bases from J, with 16 bases between. This CDR3 is CSVALAGAGETQYF. In nucleotides, the CDR3 is TGCAGCGTTGCTCTCGCAGGGGCCGGAGAGACCCAGTACTTC.

With regard to this clone: One base separates it from a far larger clone, so it is likely a read error. The gene calls are TRBV6-6 and TRBJ2-5; 10 nucleotides agree with TRBD1. The tail of the sequence fits TRBJ2-7 better, so the J call may be wrong. CDR3 length: 15 amino acids. The germline V gene has CDR1 MNHNY and CDR2 SVGAGI (reference sequence). CDR3 sequence reads: CASSYLGQGGHEQYF. CDR3 coding DNA: TGTGCCAGCAGTTACTTAGGACAGGGGGGACACGAGCAGTACTTC.

The V gene is TRBV18, the J gene TRBJ1-2; D uncertain. V dropped 3 bases and J dropped 6 bases, with 8 bases sitting between them. CDR1 is KGHSH, CDR2 LQKENI, per germline. This CDR3 comprises 12 residues. As DNA, the CDR3 is TGTGCCAGCTCACCGAGCGGGAATGGCTACACCTTC. It is translated as CASSPSGNGYTF.

In its sample, this clone was seen a few times. This chain links TRBV19 with TRBJ2-7, with D possibly TRBD1 on 7 matching bases. The germline gives CDR1 LNHDA, CDR2 SQIVND (reference sequence). Deletions cut 5 bases from V and 1 base from J, with 12 bases between. The CDR3 is 14 amino acids. In nucleotides, the CDR3 is TGTGCCAGTAGTCCGACAGGGAGGTCCTACGAGCAGTACTTC. Residues: CASSPTGRSYEQYF. Drawing the rest from reference TRBV19 and TRBJ2-7, the complete variable domain is DGGITQSPKYLFRKEGQNVTLSCEQNLNHDAMYWYRQDPGQGLRLIYYSQIVNDFQKGDIAEGYSVSREKKESFPLTVTSAQKNPTAFYLCASSPTGRSYEQYFGPGTRLTVT.

This chain joins TRBV12-2 and TRBJ2-3; the D segment call TRBD2 is taken from the table without a DNA check. TRBV12-2 is a recognized pseudogene. This CDR3 comprises 19 residues. CDR3 sequence (DNA): TGTGCAAGTCGCTTAGTACTCCCCGAGGCCCCTAGCGGCACAGATACGCAGTATTTT. Residues: CASRLVLPEAPSGTDTQYF.

The genes are TRBV7-9 and TRBJ1-2; no definite D call. The V end was cut by 2 bases, the J end by 6 bases, with 7 bases between. Germline V lookup: CDR1 SEHNR, CDR2 FQNEAQ (reference sequence). CDR3 length: 12 amino acids. CDR3: CASSLNGDGYTF. Written as DNA, the CDR3 is TGTGCCAGCAGCTTAAACGGAGATGGCTACACCTTC.

This clone was picked up a small number of times. The rearrangement joins TRBV4-1 to TRBJ2-7, with 10 bases lining up with TRBD2. Losses at the gene ends were 1 base for V and 2 bases for J; bases not matched to a gene: 2. Germline V lookup: CDR1 MGHRA, CDR2 YSYEKL. CDR3 length: 15 amino acids. The chain's CDR3 is CASSQGGTSAYEQYF. In nucleotides, the CDR3 is TGCGCCAGCAGCCAAGGGGGGACTAGCGCCTACGAGCAGTACTTC.

The V and J genes are TRBV29-1 and TRBJ2-7; maybe TRBD1 (5 bases). Trimming pared 7 bases from V and 3 bases from J, leaving 13 bases between. The CDR3 runs 12 residues. Germline CDR1 and CDR2: SQVTM and ANQGSEA. The CDR3 is CSGKDSLYEQYF. As DNA, the CDR3 is TGCAGCGGGAAAGACAGCCTCTACGAGCAGTACTTC.

The chain employs TRBV7-6 and TRBJ2-3; 7 bases agree with TRBD1. The length of the CDR3 is 13 residues. Germline loops: CDR1 SGHVS, CDR2 FNYEAQ. The ends lost 5 bases at V and 4 bases at J; junction bases unmatched: 3. CDR3 loop: CASSIGGSDTQYF. The CDR3 nucleotides are TGTGCCAGCAGCATAGGGGGCTCAGATACGCAGTATTTT.

This chain joins TRBV4-2 and TRBJ2-2; no firm D call. Germline V gene lookup returns CDR1 LGHNA and CDR2 YNFKEQ. This CDR3 is built from 16 residues. The V and J ends lost 4 bases and 0 bases respectively, with 12 bases between them. The CDR3 DNA reads as TGTGCCAGCAGCCCCCGGAACTATTCGAACACCGGGGAGCTGTTTTTT. The encoded protein is CASSPRNYSNTGELFF.

This clone was seen only a few times. The rearrangement uses TRBV25-1 and TRBJ1-1, with D maybe TRBD1 (5 bases). V lost 4 bases and J lost 5, with 14 bases in between. The CDR3 consists of 14 residues. From germline, CDR1 is MGHDK and CDR2 SYGVNS. CDR3 sequence reads: CASSASGEGTEAFF. CDR3 nucleotides: TGTGCCAGCAGTGCCTCCGGGGAGGGGACTGAAGCTTTCTTT.

The genes are TRBV4-1 and TRBJ2-7; TRBD1 matches 10 bases. The length of the CDR3 is 16 residues. The germline V gene encodes CDR1 MGHRA and CDR2 YSYEKL. Losses at the gene ends were 3 bases for V and 5 bases for J; bases not matched to a gene: 10. The CDR3 sequence: CASSQPPGQGKDEQYF. The CDR3 DNA reads as TGCGCCAGCAGCCAGCCACCGGGACAGGGGAAGGACGAGCAGTACTTC.

V and J are TRBV29-1 and TRBJ2-2; D is possibly TRBD1 (6 bases). This CDR3 comprises 14 residues. Germline CDR1 and CDR2: SQVTM and ANQGSEA. V was clipped by 6 bases and J by 1 base, with 12 bases between them. CDR3: CSVQGSQNTGELFF. Written as DNA, the CDR3 is TGCAGCGTACAGGGTTCACAGAACACCGGGGAGCTGTTTTTT.

This chain uses TRBV9 with TRBJ1-2, with 7 positions matching TRBD1. Germline lookup yields CDR1 SGDLS and CDR2 YYNGEE. This CDR3 is built from 13 residues. V lost 3 bases and J lost 8; bases outside the gene matches: 7. This CDR3 is CASSADRASGYTF. The CDR3 DNA is TGTGCCAGCAGCGCCGACAGGGCGTCGGGCTACACCTTC. Complete variable domain (other parts from reference TRBV9 and TRBJ1-2): DSGVTQTPKHLITATGQRVTLRCSPRSGDLSVYWYQQSLDQGLQFLIQYYNGEERAKGNILERFSAQQFPDLHSELNLSSLELGDSALYFCASSADRASGYTFGSGTRLTVV.